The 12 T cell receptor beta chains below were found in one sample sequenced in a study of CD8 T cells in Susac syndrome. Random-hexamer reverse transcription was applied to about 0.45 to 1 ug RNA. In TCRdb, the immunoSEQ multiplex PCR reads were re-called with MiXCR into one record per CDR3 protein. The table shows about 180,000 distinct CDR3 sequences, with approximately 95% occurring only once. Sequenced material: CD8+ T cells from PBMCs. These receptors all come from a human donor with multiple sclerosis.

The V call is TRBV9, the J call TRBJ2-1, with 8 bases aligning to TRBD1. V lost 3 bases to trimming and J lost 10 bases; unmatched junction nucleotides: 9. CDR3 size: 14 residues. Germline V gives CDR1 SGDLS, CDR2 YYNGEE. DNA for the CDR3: TGTGCCAGCAGCGGATTAGACAGGGGCAGCGAGCAGTTCTTC. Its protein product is CASSGLDRGSEQFF.

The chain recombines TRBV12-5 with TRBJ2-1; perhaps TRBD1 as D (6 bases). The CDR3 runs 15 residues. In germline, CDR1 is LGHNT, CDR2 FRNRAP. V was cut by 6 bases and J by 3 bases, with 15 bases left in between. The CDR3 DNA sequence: TGTGCTAGTGGGGCCTCAGGGGCATACTACAATGAGCAGTTCTTC. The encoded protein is CASGASGAYYNEQFF.

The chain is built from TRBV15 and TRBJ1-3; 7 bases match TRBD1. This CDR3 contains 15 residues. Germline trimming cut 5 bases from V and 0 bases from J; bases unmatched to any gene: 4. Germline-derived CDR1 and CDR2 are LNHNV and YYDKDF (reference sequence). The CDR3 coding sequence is TGTGCCACCAGCGCGGACAGGAACTCTGGAAACACCATATATTTT. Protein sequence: CATSADRNSGNTIYF.

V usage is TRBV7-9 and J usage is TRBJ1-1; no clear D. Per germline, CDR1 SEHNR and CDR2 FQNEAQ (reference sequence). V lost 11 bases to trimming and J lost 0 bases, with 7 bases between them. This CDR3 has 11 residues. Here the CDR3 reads CAVRLNTEAFF. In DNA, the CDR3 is TGTGCCGTACGTTTGAACACTGAAGCTTTCTTT.

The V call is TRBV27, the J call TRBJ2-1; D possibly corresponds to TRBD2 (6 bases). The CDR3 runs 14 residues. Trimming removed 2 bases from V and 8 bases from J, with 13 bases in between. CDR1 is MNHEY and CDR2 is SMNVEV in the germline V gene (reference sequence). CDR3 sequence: CASSLKGGWDEQFF. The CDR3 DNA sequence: TGTGCCAGCAGTTTAAAAGGAGGGTGGGATGAGCAGTTCTTC.

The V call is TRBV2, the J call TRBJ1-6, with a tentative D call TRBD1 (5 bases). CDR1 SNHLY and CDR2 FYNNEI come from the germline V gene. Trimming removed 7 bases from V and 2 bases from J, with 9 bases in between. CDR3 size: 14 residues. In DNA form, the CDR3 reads TGTGCCAGCACCCGACAGACCTATAATTCACCCCTCCACTTT. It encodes CASTRQTYNSPLHF.

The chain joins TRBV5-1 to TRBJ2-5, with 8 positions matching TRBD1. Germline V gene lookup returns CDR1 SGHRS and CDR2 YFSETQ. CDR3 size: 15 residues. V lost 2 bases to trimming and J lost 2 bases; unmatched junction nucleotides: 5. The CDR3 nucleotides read TGCGCCAGCAGCTTTGTAGACAGGGGTCAAGAGACCCAGTACTTC. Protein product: CASSFVDRGQETQYF.

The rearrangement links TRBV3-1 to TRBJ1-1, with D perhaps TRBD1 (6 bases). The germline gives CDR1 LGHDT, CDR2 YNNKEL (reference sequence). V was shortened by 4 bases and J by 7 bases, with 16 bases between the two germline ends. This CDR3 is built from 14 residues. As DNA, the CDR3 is TGTGCCAGCAGCCCCCAGGGGTCGGATAGTGAAGCTTTCTTT. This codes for CASSPQGSDSEAFF.

The CDR3 sequence is CASGSDRGHYEQYF. The CDR3 coding sequence is TGTGCTAGTGGCTCTGACAGGGGACACTACGAGCAGTACTTC. The gene calls are TRBV12-5 and TRBJ2-7; 8 nucleotides align to TRBD1. The CDR3 is made up of 14 amino acids. Germline loops: CDR1 LGHNT, CDR2 FRNRAP. V trimming: 6 bases; J trimming: 3 bases; junction bases outside the gene matches: 7.

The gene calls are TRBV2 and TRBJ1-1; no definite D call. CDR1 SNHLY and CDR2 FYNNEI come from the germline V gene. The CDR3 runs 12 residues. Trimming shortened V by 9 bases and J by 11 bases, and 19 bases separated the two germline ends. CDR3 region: CASLDRRLTAFF. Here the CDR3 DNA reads TGTGCCAGTTTGGACCGACGATTAACGGCTTTCTTT.

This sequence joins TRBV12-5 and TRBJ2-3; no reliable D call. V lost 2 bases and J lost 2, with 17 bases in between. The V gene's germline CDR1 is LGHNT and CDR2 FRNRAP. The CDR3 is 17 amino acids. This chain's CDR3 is CASGLPDPRGITDTQYF. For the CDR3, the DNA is TGTGCTAGTGGTTTGCCCGACCCCCGTGGGATCACAGATACGCAGTATTTT.

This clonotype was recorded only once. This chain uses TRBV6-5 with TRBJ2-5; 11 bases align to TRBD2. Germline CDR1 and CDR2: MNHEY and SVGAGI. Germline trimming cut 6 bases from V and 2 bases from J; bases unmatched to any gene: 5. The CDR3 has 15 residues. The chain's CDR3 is CASSPGTSGQETQYF. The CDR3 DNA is TGTGCCAGCAGCCCTGGGACTAGCGGACAAGAGACCCAGTACTTC.